Following are 20 T cell receptor beta chains from one sample sequenced in a study of pediatric ulcerative colitis. The rectum was sampled with one to two pinch biopsies at colonoscopy. Produced via immunoSEQ multiplex PCR; TCRdb's table is partial and in-frame only. Among over 10,000 clones listed, around 77% were seen once. The sample was gut tissue. The receptors originated from a boy aged 5-17 years who was a control in a study of pediatric ulcerative colitis.

This clone was picked up a small number of times. Other nucleotide sequences in the sample specify the same CDR3. This chain joins TRBV4-1 and TRBJ2-5, with TRBD2 identical over 13 bases. J gave up 4 bases and V 0 bases, and 2 bases lay outside the gene matches. The CDR3 has 16 residues. Germline CDR1 MGHRA, CDR2 YSYEKL. CDR3 residues: CASSQDRLAGGETQYF. The CDR3 DNA reads as TGCGCCAGCAGCCAAGATCGACTAGCGGGAGGAGAGACCCAGTACTTC.

This rearrangement joins TRBV30 to TRBJ2-7; D gene uncertain. V lost 3 bases and J lost 4, with 13 bases in between. This CDR3 comprises 13 residues. Germline V gene lookup returns CDR1 GTSNPN and CDR2 SVGIG (reference sequence). CDR3: CAWSRGLEYEQYF. CDR3 nucleotides: TGTGCCTGGAGCCGAGGATTGGAATACGAGCAGTACTTC.

The chain uses TRBV5-1 and TRBJ2-3; TRBD2 agrees at 7 bases. The trim removed 3 bases at V and 2 bases at J, leaving 6 bases unmatched. Germline lookup yields CDR1 SGHRS and CDR2 YFSETQ. This CDR3 comprises 15 residues. The CDR3 nucleotides are TGCGCCAGCAGCTGGGAGGGGAGAACCACAGATACGCAGTATTTT. Translating gives CASSWEGRTTDTQYF.

The chain uses TRBV30 and TRBJ1-2, with unresolved D. This CDR3 is built from 14 residues. V was pared by 0 bases and J by 8 bases, with 16 bases between. Germline V lookup: CDR1 GTSNPN, CDR2 SVGIG (reference sequence). The CDR3 DNA follows: TGTGCCTGGAGTGTACTGTCGGGGTATTCGGGCTACACCTTC. Its translation: CAWSVLSGYSGYTF.

A single count supports this clone. V is TRBV21-1 and J is TRBJ2-5; the table's D call TRBD2 went unverified against the DNA. TRBV21-1 represents a pseudogene. This CDR3 has 19 amino acids. This CDR3 reads CASSKGVAGGPNSGETQYF. CDR3 bases: TGTGCCAGCAGCAAAGGGGTAGCGGGAGGGCCTAACTCGGGGGAGACCCAGTACTTC.

V and J are TRBV6-1 and TRBJ1-1; 9 nucleotides match TRBD1. This CDR3 comprises 17 residues. J lost 2 bases, V lost 2 bases, and 9 bases had no gene match. Germline V CDR1 and CDR2: MNHNS, SASEGT. The CDR3 protein is CASSETGTGRANTEAFF. In DNA, the CDR3 is TGTGCCAGCAGTGAAACTGGGACAGGGAGGGCTAACACTGAAGCTTTCTTT.

The chain joins TRBV6-6 to TRBJ2-1, with D tentatively TRBD1 or TRBD2 (5 bases each). Germline CDR1 reads MNHNY; CDR2 reads SVGAGI (reference sequence). This CDR3 is 15 amino acids long. V dropped 0 bases and J dropped 2 bases, with 8 bases sitting between them. This CDR3 reads CASSYSGVPYNEQFF. CDR3 in DNA: TGTGCCAGCAGTTACTCGGGGGTTCCCTACAATGAGCAGTTCTTC.

The rearrangement links TRBV11-3 to TRBJ2-1; no clear D. The germline V and J ends were trimmed by 3 bases and 4 bases, with 13 bases remaining between them. Germline V gene sequence: CDR1 SGHNT, CDR2 YENEEA. This CDR3 is 15 amino acids long. The CDR3 sequence: CASSFLTNSYNEQFF. CDR3 nucleotide sequence: TGTGCCAGCAGCTTTCTCACCAACTCGTACAATGAGCAGTTCTTC.

This chain uses TRBV19 with TRBJ2-3, with 14 bases aligning to TRBD2. V shed 3 bases and J 2 bases; nucleotides not matched to a gene: 4. Looked up from germline, CDR1 is LNHDA and CDR2 is SQIVND (reference sequence). The CDR3 is made up of 17 amino acids. The CDR3 sequence is CASSIRGLAGVTDTQYF. In nucleotides, the CDR3 is TGTGCCAGTAGTATTCGGGGACTAGCGGGAGTCACAGATACGCAGTATTTT.

The rearrangement joins TRBV5-1 to TRBJ1-4; 10 bases are shared with TRBD1. The CDR3 is 16 amino acids. The ends lost 0 bases at V and 8 bases at J; junction bases unmatched: 7. Germline-derived CDR1 and CDR2 are SGHRS and YFSETQ. CDR3 in amino acids: CASSLARTGGIEKLFF. CDR3 bases: TGCGCCAGCAGCTTGGCCCGGACAGGGGGTATCGAAAAACTGTTTTTT.

The V and J genes are TRBV18 and TRBJ2-3, with a tentative D call TRBD2 (5 bases). Germline CDR1 is KGHSH and CDR2 is LQKENI. V lost 6 bases and J 6 bases, leaving 13 bases between the germline ends. The CDR3 runs 13 residues. The CDR3 spells CASSQEWRDTQYF. CDR3 nucleotides: TGTGCCAGCTCCCAAGAGTGGAGGGATACGCAGTATTTT.

This chain uses TRBV29-1 with TRBJ2-5; D possibly corresponds to TRBD2 (7 bases). Between the trimmed V and J ends, which lost 2 bases and 5 bases, there was a span of 12 bases. The CDR3 is made up of 13 amino acids. CDR1 SQVTM and CDR2 ANQGSEA come from the germline V gene. CDR3 region: CSVEWGGEETQYF. In DNA form, the CDR3 reads TGCAGCGTTGAATGGGGGGGCGAGGAGACCCAGTACTTC. The full variable domain, with the rest looked up from reference TRBV29-1 and TRBJ2-5, is SAVISQKPSRDICQRGTSLTIQCQVDSQVTMMFWYRQQPGQSLTLIATANQGSEATYESGFVIDKFPISRPNLTFSTLTVSNMSPEDSSIYLCSVEWGGEETQYFGPGTRLLVL.

The chain couples TRBV6-5 to TRBJ2-5; perhaps TRBD2 as D (6 bases). Germline V gene lookup returns CDR1 MNHEY and CDR2 SVGAGI. V gave up 2 bases and J gave up 5 bases, with 12 bases separating them. There are 14 residues in the CDR3. This CDR3 reads CASSYGGVAETQYF. The CDR3 nucleotides read TGTGCCAGCAGTTACGGCGGGGTGGCGGAGACCCAGTACTTC.

This chain connects TRBV11-3 to TRBJ1-1; D is perhaps TRBD1 (5 bases). Germline V lookup: CDR1 SGHNT, CDR2 YENEEA. The V end was cut by 0 bases, the J end by 2 bases, with 7 bases between. This CDR3 comprises 14 residues. Here the CDR3 reads CASSLDQGNTEAFF. CDR3 bases: TGTGCCAGCAGCTTAGATCAGGGAAACACTGAAGCTTTCTTT.

The chain links TRBV14 to TRBJ2-1; TRBD2 matches at 10 bases. The CDR3 covers 15 residues. Germline lookup yields CDR1 SGHDN and CDR2 FVKESK. The V segment lost 4 bases and the J segment 5 bases; nucleotides outside the gene matches: 5. CDR3 amino acids: CASSRFLAGDNEQFF. DNA for the CDR3: TGTGCCAGCAGCCGCTTTCTAGCGGGAGACAATGAGCAGTTCTTC.

This clone has a handful of counts. This chain joins TRBV21-1 and TRBJ2-3; the table's D call of TRBD2 was not tested on the DNA. TRBV21-1 is a pseudogene locus. The CDR3 is 12 amino acids. In DNA, the CDR3 is TGTGCCAGCACCAAACCGTTAGTCTTGCAGTATTTT. Translating gives CASTKPLVLQYF.

The J gene is TRBJ2-7, the V gene TRBV5-1, with 8 bases fitting TRBD2. The CDR3 length is 16 residues. Per germline, CDR1 SGHRS and CDR2 YFSETQ. The V gene end was trimmed by 3 bases and the J gene end by 0 bases; junction bases not matched to a gene: 8. CDR3 DNA sequence: TGCGCCAGCAGCTCCCAGCGGGAGAGTAGCTCCTACGAGCAGTACGTC. Its protein product is CASSSQRESSSYEQYV.

This clone was seen a handful of times. The chain has TRBV7-9 and TRBJ2-2; possibly TRBD1 for D (6 bases). Looked up from germline, CDR1 is SEHNR and CDR2 is FQNEAQ (reference sequence). V lost 7 bases and J lost 1, with 10 bases in between. The CDR3 contains 14 residues. CDR3 nucleotides: TGTGCCAGCAAGCCGGGACAGAACACCGGGGAGCTGTTTTTT. Encoded protein: CASKPGQNTGELFF.

The rearrangement links TRBV6-1 to TRBJ2-7, with D uncertain. The germline V and J ends were trimmed by 0 bases and 2 bases, with 8 bases remaining between them. CDR1 and CDR2 from the germline V gene are MNHNS and SASEGT. This CDR3 spans 14 amino acids. CDR3 loop: CASSEAPGAYEQYF. The DNA of the CDR3 is TGTGCCAGCAGTGAAGCCCCTGGCGCCTACGAGCAGTACTTC.

V usage is TRBV7-9 and J usage is TRBJ2-1; possibly TRBD2 for D (5 bases). V shed 2 bases and J shed 5 bases, with 13 bases lying between them. Germline CDR1 SEHNR, CDR2 FQNEAQ (reference sequence). The CDR3 consists of 15 residues. The CDR3 spells CASSLLGSRNNEQFF. The CDR3 coding sequence is TGTGCCAGCAGCTTACTAGGGAGTCGGAACAATGAGCAGTTCTTC.